This is a list of T cell receptor beta chains from one sample in a study of control samples from healthy donors and cancer patients. Clones were read by immunoSEQ multiplex PCR, and TCRdb kept only the in-frame ones, dropping some. The profile shows 140,000 or so clones, about 90% of them singletons. The sequencing input was blood. The receptors stem from a man aged 25-45 years in good health. The CDR3 runs from the conserved cysteine through the conserved F or W. The D gene is left open where the match is weak. The size entry is marked missing in some rows and otherwise reads once, few, many or a size class.

J gene,V gene,D gene,clone size,CDR3 protein,CDR3 DNA
TRBJ2-7,TRBV9,-,once,CASSLRGYEQYF,TGTGCCAGCAGCTTGAGGGGTTACGAGCAGTACTTC
TRBJ2-3,TRBV25-1,TRBD2,-,CASSTPSGGFSDTQYF,TGTGCCAGCAGTACCCCTAGCGGGGGATTTTCAGATACGCAGTATTTT
TRBJ2-3,TRBV9,TRBD2,-,CASSRWGDSGGPDTQYF,TGTGCCAGCAGCCGATGGGGCGATAGCGGGGGCCCAGATACGCAGTATTTT
TRBJ2-4,TRBV20-1,TRBD1,-,CSVLTGPIQYF,TGCAGTGTCTTGACAGGGCCCATTCAGTACTTC
TRBJ1-2,TRBV5-4,TRBD1,-,CASSFNRGFGGYTF,TGTGCCAGCAGCTTCAACAGGGGTTTTGGTGGCTACACCTTC
TRBJ2-1,TRBV27,-,-,CASSFSRDEQFF,TGTGCCAGCAGTTTCAGTAGGGATGAGCAGTTCTTC
TRBJ1-2,TRBV7-3,TRBD1,-,CASSPGTGLKYGYTF,TGTGCCAGCAGCCCCGGGACAGGGTTAAAGTATGGCTACACCTTC
TRBJ1-2,TRBV9,-,-,CASSVDRANYGYTF,TGTGCCAGCAGCGTCGACAGAGCTAACTATGGCTACACCTTC
TRBJ1-6,TRBV6-4,-,-,CASSDSRGSPLHF,TGTGCCAGCAGTGACTCTCGCGGTTCACCCCTCCACTTT
TRBJ1-4,TRBV4-1,-,-,CASSQIQERNEKLFF,TGCGCCAGCAGCCAGATCCAGGAGCGAAATGAAAAACTGTTTTTT
TRBJ1-3,TRBV9,TRBD1,-,CASSQGQSGNTIYF,TGTGCCAGCAGCCAGGGACAGTCAGGAAACACCATATATTTT
TRBJ1-2,TRBV24-1,-,-,CATSEQGTYGYTF,TGTGCCACCAGTGAGCAGGGAACCTATGGCTACACCTTC
TRBJ1-1,TRBV4-2,-,-,CASLKGGSTEAFF,TGTGCCAGCCTCAAGGGCGGGTCCACTGAAGCTTTCTTT
TRBJ1-1,TRBV6-4,-,many,CASSESPRTEAFF,TGTGCCAGCAGTGAGAGCCCCAGAACTGAAGCTTTCTTT
TRBJ1-3,TRBV2,-,-,CASSLGDTRTGNTIYF,TGTGCCAGCAGCCTCGGTGACACACGTACTGGAAACACCATATATTTT
TRBJ1-4,TRBV3-1/TRBV3-2,-,-,CASSPTGINEKLFF,TGTGCCAGCAGCCCAACAGGGATTAATGAAAAACTGTTTTTT
TRBJ1-4,TRBV19,-,-,CASRTGLNEKLFF,TGTGCCAGTAGGACAGGCCTTAATGAAAAACTGTTTTTT
TRBJ1-5,TRBV6-1,-,-,CASSEWGGRDQPQHF,TGTGCCAGCAGTGAATGGGGGGGACGCGATCAGCCCCAGCATTTT
TRBJ2-3,TRBV5-1,-,-,CASSLLAGTDTQYF,TGCGCCAGCAGCTTGTTAGCCGGGACAGATACGCAGTATTTT